The sequence of this T cell receptor beta chain was determined in a study of OX40 agonist ivuxolimab in advanced cancers. Overall study: Hepatocellular carcinoma, melanoma, renal cell or head and neck cancer affected the dose-escalation patients. Earlier anti-PD-1, anti-PD-L1 or anti-CTLA-4 therapy was permitted; about 39% had received some.

Clones were sequenced by immunoSEQ multiplex PCR, and TCRdb holds only the in-frame ones, with some missing. The sample shows fewer than 30,000 clones, around 86% of them seen only once. Findings and caveats of the study: Relative to CD4+ cells, CD8+ T cells on average had more expanded clones. Some of the nonresponding patients also showed low levels of normalized T-cell clonal expansion.

This CDR3 spans 14 amino acids. V lost 5 bases, J lost 8 bases, and 8 bases stayed unmatched. Germline-derived CDR1 and CDR2 are MNHNY and SVGAGI (reference sequence). Turning to this clone: As yet, its antigen is unknown.

The V and J genes are TRBV6-6 and TRBJ1-4; 7 bases map to TRBD1. This specimen consisted of CD4+ or CD8+ T cells sorted from blood, obtained in a trial of the OX40 agonist ivuxolimab. This TCR derives from an adult with an advanced solid tumor such as melanoma, head and neck, liver or kidney cancer. CDR3: CASSGDRREEKLFF. The CDR3, as DNA: TGTGCCAGCAGTGGGGACAGACGGGAAGAAAAACTGTTTTTT.